The 28 T cell receptor beta chains in this list originate from one sample, sequenced in a study of Tregs in tolerant kidney transplant recipients. Profiling relied on immunoSEQ multiplex PCR, and the TCRdb table lists in-frame clones only, not all of them. The sample yields roughly 250,000 clones, about 80% seen once. Sample: CD4+ T cells from blood. Receptor source: a human donor in good health.

This clone came up once. The chain is built from TRBV19 and TRBJ2-3, with 12 nucleotides matching TRBD2. The CDR3 length is 17 residues. The germline V gene has CDR1 LNHDA and CDR2 SQIVND (reference sequence). Unmatched junction bases numbered 9, after V lost 5 bases and J lost 3 bases. The CDR3 protein is CASSPEKTSGRTDTQYF. In DNA form, the CDR3 reads TGTGCCAGTAGTCCCGAAAAAACTAGCGGGAGGACAGATACGCAGTATTTT.

The chain combines TRBV7-9 with TRBJ2-7, with D perhaps matching TRBD2 (5 bases). This CDR3 comprises 15 residues. The germline CDR1 and CDR2 sequences are SEHNR and FQNEAQ (reference sequence). Trimming removed 0 bases at V and 3 bases at J, with 12 bases between. CDR3 residues: CASSLASGPIYEQYF. DNA of the CDR3: TGTGCCAGCAGCTTAGCGAGCGGACCGATCTACGAGCAGTACTTC.

The V call is TRBV4-1, the J call TRBJ1-3, with D hard to call. Germline V gene lookup returns CDR1 MGHRA and CDR2 YSYEKL. The V end was cut by 0 bases, the J end by 1 base, with 13 bases between. This CDR3 region has 17 residues. The CDR3 spells CASSQDGRRLSGNTIYF. The CDR3 bases are TGCGCCAGCAGCCAAGATGGAAGGAGGCTGTCTGGAAACACCATATATTTT.

A single count supports this clone. V and J are TRBV7-6 and TRBJ1-5, with D unclear. The germline gives CDR1 SGHVS, CDR2 FNYEAQ. The V and J ends lost 5 bases and 3 bases respectively, with 8 bases between them. The CDR3 has 13 amino acids. For the CDR3, the DNA is TGTGCCAGCAGCCAACAAGACAATCAGCCCCAGCATTTT. Its protein product is CASSQQDNQPQHF.

The chain links TRBV10-3 to TRBJ1-2; D might be TRBD1 (5 bases). Trimming left V 3 bases short and J 7 bases short, with 12 bases between. The CDR3 is made up of 13 amino acids. CDR1 ENHRY and CDR2 SYGVKD come from the germline V gene. CDR3 DNA: TGTGCCATCAGTGATGGACGGGACGGTGGCTACACCTTC. Protein sequence: CAISDGRDGGYTF.

The J gene is TRBJ2-7, the V gene TRBV19; maybe TRBD1 (6 bases). Germline CDR1 and CDR2: LNHDA and SQIVND (reference sequence). CDR3 length: 15 amino acids. The V end was cut by 4 bases, the J end by 0 bases, with 13 bases between. The CDR3 protein is CASSKADSGSYEQYF. In nucleotides, the CDR3 is TGTGCCAGTAGTAAAGCGGACAGTGGCTCCTACGAGCAGTACTTC.

This clone has a handful of counts. V usage is TRBV7-9 and J usage is TRBJ1-6; a weak D match, TRBD1 (5 bases). V lost 2 bases and J lost 7, with 18 bases in between. The germline gives CDR1 SEHNR, CDR2 FQNEAQ (reference sequence). The CDR3 totals 17 residues. The chain's CDR3 is CASSLKVRGAWNSPLHF. The CDR3 nucleotides are TGTGCCAGCAGCTTAAAGGTCCGTGGGGCATGGAATTCACCCCTCCACTTT. Filled out from reference TRBV7-9 and TRBJ1-6, the complete variable domain reads DTGVSQNPRHKITKRGQNVTFRCDPISEHNRLYWYRQTLGQGPEFLTYFQNEAQLEKSRLLSDRFSAERPKGSFSTLEIQRTEQGDSAMYLCASSLKVRGAWNSPLHFGNGTRLTVT.

The rearrangement links TRBV7-6 to TRBJ2-5; TRBD2 matches at 8 bases. V trimming: 1 base; J trimming: 5 bases; junction bases outside the gene matches: 12. The CDR3 contains 17 residues. CDR1 is SGHVS, CDR2 FNYEAQ, per germline. The CDR3 DNA follows: TGTGCCAGCAGCTTAGATAGGTTCGGGGGGGGCGCGGAGACCCAGTACTTC. It codes for CASSLDRFGGGAETQYF.

This chain links TRBV6-5 with TRBJ2-1; a weak D match, TRBD2 (5 bases). This CDR3 has 15 residues. Trimming took off 8 bases at V and 0 bases at J, with 14 bases between the two ends. CDR1 MNHEY and CDR2 SVGAGI come from the germline V gene. The CDR3 reads CASGRALSSYNEQFF. CDR3 nucleotides: TGTGCCAGCGGGCGGGCCCTGAGCTCCTACAATGAGCAGTTCTTC.

This clone has a handful of counts. J is TRBJ2-5 and V is TRBV6-5, with 10 bases that match TRBD1. The ends lost 2 bases at V and 4 bases at J; junction bases unmatched: 1. Germline V gene data show CDR1 as MNHEY and CDR2 as SVGAGI. CDR3 length equals 14 residues. The CDR3 here is CASSYRQGAETQYF. CDR3 DNA sequence: TGTGCCAGCAGTTACCGACAGGGGGCAGAGACCCAGTACTTC.

The rearrangement links TRBV7-6 to TRBJ2-7, with D possibly being TRBD1 (7 bases). The V gene lost 4 bases and the J gene lost 2 bases, with 15 bases spanning the gap. Germline values: CDR1 SGHVS, CDR2 FNYEAQ. The CDR3 contains 15 residues. CDR3 in amino acids: CASSSRRDRTYEQYF. The CDR3 nucleotides are TGTGCCAGCAGCTCGCGGAGGGACAGAACCTACGAGCAGTACTTC. Together with reference TRBV7-6 and TRBJ2-7, the CDR3 gives the full variable domain: GAGVSQSPRYKVTKRGQDVALRCDPISGHVSLYWYRQALGQGPEFLTYFNYEAQQDKSGLPNDRFSAERPEGSISTLTIQRTEQRDSAMYRCASSSRRDRTYEQYFGPGTRLTVT.

This chain uses TRBV6-5 with TRBJ2-7; D tentatively reads TRBD1 or TRBD2 (6 bases each). Germline V gene lookup returns CDR1 MNHEY and CDR2 SVGAGI. V lost 10 bases, J lost 2 bases, and 15 bases lay in between. The CDR3 runs 13 residues. The CDR3 DNA follows: TGTGCCATCTCCGGGGGCGCTACCTACGAGCAGTACTTC. Its protein product is CAISGGATYEQYF.

The chain carries TRBV30 and TRBJ1-5, with TRBD1 identical over 7 bases. This CDR3 comprises 15 residues. Losses at the gene ends were 3 bases for V and 4 bases for J; bases not matched to a gene: 9. Germline CDR1 and CDR2: GTSNPN and SVGIG (reference sequence). DNA for the CDR3: TGTGCCTGGAGAGGGTCCGGGACAGTTAATCAGCCCCAGCATTTT. This sequence encodes CAWRGSGTVNQPQHF.

This clone was seen a handful of times. The J gene is TRBJ2-7, the V gene TRBV4-1; 7 bases are shared with TRBD1. The CDR3 sequence is 15 residues long. In germline, CDR1 is MGHRA, CDR2 YSYEKL. V was clipped by 3 bases and J by 3 bases; unmatched bases: 8. The CDR3: CASSHPGQWVYEQYF. As DNA, the CDR3 is TGCGCCAGCAGCCACCCGGGACAGTGGGTCTACGAGCAGTACTTC.

Concerning this clone itself: One end of the junction does not line up with germline, which may come from a read error. The V call is TRBV7-7, the J call TRBJ2-5, with TRBD2 matching over 8 bases. CDR1 is SSHAT, CDR2 FNYEAQ, per germline (reference sequence). The CDR3 contains 15 residues. CDR3: CASSIGGALQETQYF. CDR3 coding DNA: TGTGCTAGCAGCATCGGGGGGGCCCTCCAAGAGACCCAGTACTTC. Drawing the rest from reference TRBV7-7 and TRBJ2-5, the complete variable domain is GAGVSQSPRYKVTKRGQDVTLRCDPISSHATLYWYQQALGQGPEFLTYFNYEAQPDKSGLPSDRFSAERPEGSISTLTIQRTEQRDSAMYRCASSIGGALQETQYFGPGTRLLVL.

The rearrangement uses TRBV23-1 and TRBJ1-4, with unresolved D. TRBV23-1 is identified as an open reading frame with a role that is uncertain. CDR3 length: 14 amino acids. Trimming removed 0 bases at V and 7 bases at J, with 9 bases between. CDR3 loop: CASSQSIGFEKLFF. CDR3 sequence (DNA): TGCGCCAGCAGTCAATCGATCGGGTTTGAAAAACTGTTTTTT.

This clone appeared a single time. The chain combines TRBV7-6 with TRBJ1-2, with D maybe TRBD1 (6 bases). The V end lost 5 bases, the J end lost 6 bases, and 22 bases lay between the germline ends. In germline, CDR1 is SGHVS, CDR2 FNYEAQ. The CDR3 totals 16 residues. This chain's CDR3 is CASSKTGGPGGDGYTF. DNA of the CDR3: TGTGCCAGCAGCAAGACAGGTGGTCCGGGAGGAGATGGCTACACCTTC.

In its sample, this clone was seen once. The chain links TRBV6-1 to TRBJ1-5; D is perhaps TRBD1 (5 bases). V gave up 1 base and J gave up 3 bases, with 7 bases separating them. The CDR3 is 14 amino acids. Germline assignment: CDR1 MNHNS and CDR2 SASEGT. The CDR3 region has the DNA TGTGCCAGCAGTGAAGTACAGGTCAATCAGCCCCAGCATTTT. Its protein is CASSEVQVNQPQHF.

V gene TRBV20-1 combines with J gene TRBJ2-5, with D possibly matching TRBD1 (6 bases). V lost 3 bases and J lost 7, with 9 bases in between. Germline V gene lookup returns CDR1 DFQATT and CDR2 SNEGSKA (reference sequence). The CDR3 is made up of 11 amino acids. CDR3 coding DNA: TGCAGTGCTAGGATGGGGGCGACCCAGTACTTC. This sequence encodes CSARMGATQYF.

This clone was seen more than once but under ten times. This specimen includes other DNA sequences encoding the same CDR3. The chain uses TRBV5-1 and TRBJ2-5; weak D call: TRBD2 (6 bases). The germline gives CDR1 SGHRS, CDR2 YFSETQ. V gave up 0 bases and J gave up 5 bases, with 11 bases separating them. CDR3 length: 14 residues. In nucleotides, the CDR3 is TGCGCCAGCAGCTTGGCGGGGGTTCGTGAGACCCAGTACTTC. Translation gives CASSLAGVRETQYF.

V gene TRBV7-9 combines with J gene TRBJ2-5, with D possibly TRBD2 on 6 matching bases. CDR1 SEHNR and CDR2 FQNEAQ come from the germline V gene (reference sequence). CDR3 length equals 14 residues. The V and J ends lost 1 base and 4 bases respectively, with 10 bases between them. CDR3 nucleotides: TGTGCCAGCAGCTTAGTGGGGGGTAGAGAGACCCAGTACTTC. It yields the protein CASSLVGGRETQYF.

The rearrangement links TRBV9 to TRBJ1-2; 9 nucleotides line up with TRBD1. Losses at the gene ends were 7 bases for V and 7 bases for J; bases not matched to a gene: 14. Germline V gene sequence: CDR1 SGDLS, CDR2 YYNGEE. There are 15 residues in the CDR3. The CDR3 reads CASCKTDRGVGGYTF. CDR3 DNA: TGTGCCAGCTGTAAGACAGACAGGGGGGTAGGTGGCTACACCTTC.

This chain links TRBV20-1 with TRBJ1-1; D remains unclear. The V gene lost 6 bases and the J gene lost 1 base, with 6 bases spanning the gap. Looked up from germline, CDR1 is DFQATT and CDR2 is SNEGSKA (reference sequence). The CDR3 runs 11 residues. DNA of the CDR3: TGCAGTGCACCACAGAACACTGAAGCTTTCTTT. Residues: CSAPQNTEAFF.

The V call is TRBV5-1, the J call TRBJ1-2; 9 nucleotides match TRBD1. V shed 4 bases, J shed 0 bases, and the junction held 7 bases outside the gene matches. Germline V gene data show CDR1 as SGHRS and CDR2 as YFSETQ. This CDR3 region has 16 residues. The CDR3: CASSPGQGQANYGYTF. In nucleotides, the CDR3 is TGCGCCAGCAGCCCCGGACAGGGGCAAGCTAACTATGGCTACACCTTC.

A note on this clone: The sample contains more than one DNA sequence encoding this CDR3. The gene calls are TRBV5-1 and TRBJ1-1; D is uncertain. The CDR3 loop spans 14 amino acids. The germline V gene has CDR1 SGHRS and CDR2 YFSETQ. Trimming stripped 0 bases from V and 1 base from J, with 7 bases between. The CDR3 nucleotides are TGCGCCAGCAGCTTGGTCGCGGGGAACACTGAAGCTTTCTTT. Its protein is CASSLVAGNTEAFF.

The V and J genes are TRBV10-1 and TRBJ1-6; D is uncertain. Germline V lookup: CDR1 WNHNN, CDR2 SYGVQD (reference sequence). The V gene lost 2 bases and the J gene lost 8 bases, with 4 bases spanning the gap. This CDR3 spans 12 amino acids. CDR3 in DNA: TGCGCCAGCAGTGAGCCCGATTCACCCCTCCACTTT. It encodes CASSEPDSPLHF.

This clone was picked up one time. The chain combines TRBV18 with TRBJ1-6; tentatively, D is TRBD1 (5 bases). Looked up from germline, CDR1 is KGHSH and CDR2 is LQKENI. The CDR3 has 15 amino acids. The ends were cut back, 1 base at V and 6 bases at J, with 10 bases in the middle. This chain's CDR3 is CASSPLRDGNSPLHF. Here the CDR3 DNA reads TGTGCCAGCTCACCACTCAGGGACGGTAATTCACCCCTCCACTTT.

The chain couples TRBV29-1 to TRBJ1-2; 8 positions agree with TRBD1. The CDR3 sequence is 15 residues long. Germline V gives CDR1 SQVTM, CDR2 ANQGSEA. The ends lost 6 bases at V and 8 bases at J; junction bases unmatched: 17. The CDR3 coding sequence is TGCAGCGTGTCTTCTCCGGGGCGACAGGGGTTGGGCTACACCTTC. Protein: CSVSSPGRQGLGYTF.